These T cell receptor beta chains were read from a single sample in a study of early T cells in non-severe SARS-CoV-2 infection. TCRdb ran MiXCR on the 5' RACE reads and lists one entry per CDR3 protein. The sample yields about 98,000 distinct CDR3 sequences, 11% seen once. Sequenced: whole blood. The receptors originated from an adult who was a healthcare worker with PCR-confirmed SARS-CoV-2 infection or an uninfected control (not recorded which). Each CDR3 is given with its conserved first and last residue. The D gene is left open where the match is weak. Clone size is shown for a subset of rows, as once, few, many or a class of expanded clone.

j_call | v_call | d_call | clone_size | cdr3_aa | cdr3_nt
TRBJ2-2 | TRBV5-4 | NA | NA | CASSLDTSSGELFF | TGTGCCAGCAGCTTGGACACTAGCTCCGGGGAGCTGTTTTTT
TRBJ2-7 | TRBV6-6 | TRBD1 | few | CASSYSREQGATSYF | TGTGCCAGCAGTTACTCGAGGGAACAGGGGGCGACAAGTTACTTC
TRBJ1-2 | TRBV20-1 | TRBD1 | few | CSARTGNYGYTF | TGCAGTGCGAGGACAGGGAACTATGGCTACACCTTC
TRBJ1-1 | TRBV3-1 | NA | NA | CASSPRGVTEAFF | TGTGCCAGCAGCCCCAGGGGAGTTACTGAAGCTTTCTTT
TRBJ2-1 | TRBV5-1 | TRBD1 | few | CASSLRQGMHEQFF | TGCGCCAGCAGCTTGAGACAGGGGATGCATGAGCAGTTCTTC
TRBJ2-3 | TRBV20-1 | TRBD2 | many | CSLEREQGDTQYF | TGCAGTCTCGAGCGGGAGCAAGGAGATACGCAGTATTTT
TRBJ1-1 | TRBV12-3/TRBV12-4 | NA | few | CAILNRDTGRTEAFF | TGTGCCATACTGAACCGGGACACCGGCAGAACAGAAGCTTTCTTT
TRBJ1-3 | TRBV6-5 | TRBD1 | few | CASRTGGGNTIYF | TGTGCCAGCAGGACAGGGGGTGGAAACACCATATATTTT
TRBJ2-7 | TRBV5-6 | NA | many | CASSLLFAYEQYF | TGTGCCAGCAGCTTGCTATTTGCCTACGAGCAGTACTTC
TRBJ2-1 | TRBV12-3/TRBV12-4 | NA | NA | CASSFGDQGNNEQFF | TGTGCCAGCAGTTTTGGGGACCAGGGCAATAATGAGCAGTTCTTC
TRBJ2-5 | TRBV5-1 | TRBD1 | NA | CASSLDPPQDRAQETQYF | TGCGCCAGCAGCTTGGACCCCCCTCAGGACAGGGCACAAGAGACCCAGTACTTC
TRBJ2-4 | TRBV20-1 | TRBD1 | many | CSAPGTGGIQYF | TGCAGTGCTCCCGGGACAGGGGGCATTCAGTACTTC
TRBJ1-1 | TRBV28 | NA | many | CASIRTGFTEAFF | TGTGCCAGCATAAGAACAGGGTTCACTGAAGCTTTCTTT
TRBJ2-7 | TRBV6-2/TRBV6-3 | TRBD1 | few | CASSYSGDRGHEQYF | TGTGCCAGCAGTTACTCGGGGGACAGGGGCCACGAGCAGTACTTC
TRBJ1-1 | TRBV6-5 | NA | few | CASRESGAPGAFF | TGTGCCAGCCGTGAATCAGGGGCACCGGGAGCTTTCTTT
TRBJ2-3 | TRBV9 | NA | NA | CASSVEVGGPDTQYF | TGTGCCAGCAGCGTAGAAGTCGGGGGGCCAGATACGCAGTATTTT
TRBJ2-7 | TRBV20-1 | TRBD2 | NA | CSASSASGGDEQYF | TGCAGTGCTAGTTCGGCTAGCGGGGGAGACGAGCAGTACTTC
TRBJ2-7 | TRBV19 | NA | few | CASSIGPTSGGPTYEQYF | TGTGCCAGTAGTATTGGGCCCACGTCCGGGGGGCCAACCTACGAGCAGTACTTC
TRBJ2-7 | TRBV6-5 | NA | many | CASSYSEGTGEQYF | TGTGCCAGCAGTTACTCAGAGGGGACGGGCGAGCAGTACTTC
TRBJ2-1 | TRBV2 | NA | few | CASSSGSYNEQFF | TGTGCCAGCAGCAGCGGGTCCTACAATGAGCAGTTCTTC
TRBJ1-1 | TRBV6-1 | NA | many | CASSERGTEAFF | TGTGCCAGCAGTGAAAGGGGGACTGAAGCTTTCTTT
TRBJ1-4 | TRBV28 | NA | NA | CASRRRVSSAEKLFF | TGTGCCAGCCGGCGTCGTGTGAGCAGTGCAGAAAAACTGTTTTTT
TRBJ2-1 | TRBV20-1 | TRBD1 | few | CSASPRGRRYNEQFF | TGCAGTGCTTCGCCCAGGGGGCGGAGGTACAATGAGCAGTTCTTC
TRBJ1-3 | TRBV4-1 | TRBD1 | few | CASSDPTGSSGNTIYF | TGCGCCAGCAGCGACCCGACAGGGAGCTCTGGAAACACCATATATTTT
TRBJ2-5 | TRBV18 | NA | NA | CASSPNRIEETQYF | TGTGCCAGCTCACCGAACCGGATAGAAGAGACCCAGTACTTC
TRBJ2-2 | TRBV5-1 | NA | many | CASSFNTGELFF | TGCGCCAGCAGCTTCAACACCGGGGAGCTGTTTTTT
TRBJ2-3 | TRBV9 | NA | NA | CASSVGEDTQYF | TGTGCCAGCAGCGTAGGCGAGGATACGCAGTATTTT
TRBJ1-1 | TRBV11-3 | NA | NA | CASSFGLGLAFF | TGTGCCAGCAGCTTTGGGCTGGGGCTGGCTTTCTTT
TRBJ1-6 | TRBV7-9 | NA | NA | CASSVFSGLLHF | TGTGCCAGCAGCGTGTTTTCCGGCTTACTCCACTTT
TRBJ2-7 | TRBV19 | NA | few | CASEGEEMNEQYF | TGTGCCAGTGAGGGCGAGGAGATGAACGAGCAGTACTTC